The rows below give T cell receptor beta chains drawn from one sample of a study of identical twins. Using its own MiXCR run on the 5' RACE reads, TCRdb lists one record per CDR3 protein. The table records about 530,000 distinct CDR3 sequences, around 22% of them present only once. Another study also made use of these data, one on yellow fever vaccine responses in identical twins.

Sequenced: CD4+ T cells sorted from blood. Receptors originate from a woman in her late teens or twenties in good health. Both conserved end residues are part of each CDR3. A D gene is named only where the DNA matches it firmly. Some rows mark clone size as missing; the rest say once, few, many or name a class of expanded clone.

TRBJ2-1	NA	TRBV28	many	TGTGCCAGCAGTTTATTAGGCCCCCCTAGCTCCTACAATGAGCAGTTCTTC	CASSLLGPPSSYNEQFF
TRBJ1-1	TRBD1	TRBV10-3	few	TGTGCCATCAGGGGACCCGGGACAGGGGGCGCGAGGACTGAAGCTTTCTTT	CAIRGPGTGGARTEAFF
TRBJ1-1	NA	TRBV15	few	TGTGCCACCAGCAGGGAACGGGGCAAGAACACTGAAGCTTTCTTT	CATSRERGKNTEAFF
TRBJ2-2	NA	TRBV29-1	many	TGCAGCGTTGAGCAAAACACCGGGGAGCTGTTTTTT	CSVEQNTGELFF
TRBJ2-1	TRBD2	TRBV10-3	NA	TGTGCCATCAGTGATTTGACTAGCGGGAGTGTCTATGAGCAGTTCTTC	CAISDLTSGSVYEQFF
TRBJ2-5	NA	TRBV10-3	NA	TGTGCCACGGGGCCTGGGGAGACCCAGTACTTC	CATGPGETQYF
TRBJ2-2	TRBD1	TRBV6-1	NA	TGTGCCAGCAGGGAACAGGGGGCATTGGCCGGGGAGCTGTTTTTT	CASREQGALAGELFF
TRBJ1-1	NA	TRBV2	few	TGTGCCAGCAGTGTCTCGACAGACACTGAAGCTTTCTTT	CASSVSTDTEAFF
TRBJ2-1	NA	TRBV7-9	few	TGTGCCAGCAGCGATGAACGCTCCTACAATGAGCAGTTCTTC	CASSDERSYNEQFF
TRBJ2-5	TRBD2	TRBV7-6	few	TGTGCCAGCAGGCGTACACCTAGCGGGAGGACGCGGGAGACCCAGTACTTC	CASRRTPSGRTRETQYF
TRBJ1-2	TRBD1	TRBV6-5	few	TGTGCCAGCAGTTACACAGGGACAGGGAACTATGGCTACACCTTC	CASSYTGTGNYGYTF
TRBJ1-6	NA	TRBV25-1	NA	TGTGCCAGCAGTGCCCCGGACAATTCACCCCTCCACTTT	CASSAPDNSPLHF